The sample holds a few counts of the clone carrying this TCR beta chain. The antigen remains undetermined. Profiled with immunoSEQ multiplex PCR; TCRdb holds only in-frame clones, not every one. This sample yields about 1.1 million clones, of which approximately 77% are seen a single time; roughly 0.9% belongs to the top ten. These data come from a study of shared clonotypes between healthy human individuals. Whole-study results and caveats: Naive subsets generally exceeded memory subsets in estimated richness.

V was pared by 5 bases and J by 5 bases, with 10 bases of the junction left unmatched. The CDR3 length is 15 residues. Germline assignment: CDR1 SGHRS and CDR2 YFSETQ. Naive CD4+ cells were CD45RA-selected; the remaining cells were memory. Sample: memory CD4+ T cells from PBMCs. Specified subset: CD45RA-negative fraction. The source of this sequence is a man between 18 and 35 years old in good health. Some clones in this sample may be carry-over from other donors' samples. The J gene is TRBJ1-1, the V gene TRBV5-1; 9 bases are a match to TRBD1. The CDR3 DNA sequence: TGCGCCAGCAGTGGGACAGGGACTGTTAGGACTGAAGCTTTCTTT. Residues: CASSGTGTVRTEAFF.